This TCR beta chain was captured by sequencing in a study of neoadjuvant anti-PD-1 for oral cavity cancer. Whole-study context: Most patients had three to four biweekly doses of 3 mg/kg nivolumab before resection. Patients without progression got a fourth dose around day 43.

The time point is: after neoadjuvant nivolumab, at surgical resection. Using immunoSEQ multiplex PCR, the repertoire was profiled, and TCRdb retains in-frame clones only, with some absent. The data show some 9,400 clones, 64% seen once. The CDR3 contains 16 residues. Unmatched junction bases numbered 10, after V lost 2 bases and J lost 4 bases. The chain combines TRBV23-1 with TRBJ1-2, with TRBD1 matching over 7 bases. TRBV23-1 is given ORF status, its function remaining uncertain. The source of this sequence is a person aged 35 to 85 with oral cavity squamous cell carcinoma. The sequencing used PBMCs, collected after nivolumab (anti-PD-1) treatment. This CDR3 reads CASSQPIDRVGYGYTF. The DNA for the CDR3 is TGCGCCAGCAGTCAACCGATTGACAGGGTTGGCTATGGCTACACCTTC.